Listed here is a single TCR beta chain. The target antigen is unknown. Trimming removed 4 bases at V and 9 bases at J, with 9 bases between. Germline CDR1 SEHNR, CDR2 FQNEAQ (reference sequence). This CDR3 has 11 residues. Several immunoSEQ plates received, in even portions, the genomic DNA of each subset. Libraries were prepared by immunoSEQ multiplex PCR; TCRdb keeps only in-frame clonotypes and omits some of them. The profile shows about 770,000 clones, 55% to 75% of them singletons. The data originate from a study of shared clonotypes between healthy human individuals. Notes on the study in general: Several donors had around 5.2% of their naive CD4 clonotypes in common.

The rearrangement links TRBV7-9 to TRBJ2-5; D could derive from TRBD1 or TRBD2 (5 bases each). Specimen: memory CD4+ T cells sorted from blood. Subset reported: CD45RA-negative fraction. This receptor was identified in a woman aged 25-40 years in good health. The CDR3 region has the DNA TGTGCCAGCAGCTCGGGGCCGGCCCAGTACTTC. Residues: CASSSGPAQYF. Supplemented by reference TRBV7-9 and TRBJ2-5, the full variable domain reads DTGVSQNPRHKITKRGQNVTFRCDPISEHNRLYWYRQTLGQGPEFLTYFQNEAQLEKSRLLSDRFSAERPKGSFSTLEIQRTEQGDSAMYLCASSSGPAQYFGPGTRLLVL.